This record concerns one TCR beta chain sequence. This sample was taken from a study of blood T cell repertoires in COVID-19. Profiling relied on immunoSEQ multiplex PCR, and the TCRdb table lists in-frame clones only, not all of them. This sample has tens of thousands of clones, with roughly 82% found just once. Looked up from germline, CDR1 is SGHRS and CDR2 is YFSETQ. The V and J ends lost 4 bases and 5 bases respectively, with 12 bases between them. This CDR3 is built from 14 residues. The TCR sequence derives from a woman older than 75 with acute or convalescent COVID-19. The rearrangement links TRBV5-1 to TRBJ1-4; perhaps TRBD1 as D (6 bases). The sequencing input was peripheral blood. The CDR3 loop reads CASSIRDINEKLFF. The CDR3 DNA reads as TGCGCCAGCAGCATCCGGGACATAAATGAAAAACTGTTTTTT.